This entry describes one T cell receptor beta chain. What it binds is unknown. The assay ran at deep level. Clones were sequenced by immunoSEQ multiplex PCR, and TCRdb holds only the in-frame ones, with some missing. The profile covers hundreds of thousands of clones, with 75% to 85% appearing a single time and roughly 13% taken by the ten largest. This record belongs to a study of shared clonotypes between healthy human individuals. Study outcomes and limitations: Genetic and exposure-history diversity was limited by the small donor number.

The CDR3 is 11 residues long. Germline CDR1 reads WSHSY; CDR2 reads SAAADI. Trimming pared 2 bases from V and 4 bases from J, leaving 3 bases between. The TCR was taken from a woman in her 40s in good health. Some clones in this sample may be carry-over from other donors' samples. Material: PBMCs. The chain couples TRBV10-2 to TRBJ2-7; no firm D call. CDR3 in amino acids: CASSEEYEQYF. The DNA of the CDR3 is TGCGCCAGCAGTGAGGAGTACGAGCAGTACTTC.